This T cell receptor beta chain was found in a study of blood T cell repertoires in COVID-19. The protocol was immunoSEQ multiplex PCR, while the TCRdb copy is restricted to in-frame clones and leaves out a portion. The sample holds 80,000 to 95,000 clones, roughly 89% seen once. This receptor was obtained from a man in his fifties with active or convalescent COVID-19. The sequencing sample was made of peripheral blood.

The DNA of the CDR3 is TGTGCCAGCAGTTTGGACAGGTTTTTTTTCTACGAGCAGTACTTC. It yields the protein CASSLDRFFFYEQYF. This chain joins TRBV28 and TRBJ2-7; 7 bases line up with TRBD1. CDR3 length: 15 amino acids. The junction had 8 bases not matched to a gene; V was cut back by 3 bases and J by 3 bases. Germline V lookup: CDR1 MDHEN, CDR2 SYDVKM.